This TCR beta chain was captured in a study of OX40 agonist ivuxolimab in advanced cancers. Study observations and caveats: Clonal expansion among partial responders at 0.1-3.0 mg/kg ranked near the lowest.

In the case of this clone: Its antigen remains unidentified.

V was cut by 0 bases and J by 3 bases, with 14 bases left in between. This CDR3 has 15 amino acids. Germline V gives CDR1 GTSNPN, CDR2 SVGIG (reference sequence). Enrollment shut out patients with autoimmune disease history or systemic immunosuppression. The assay was immunoSEQ multiplex PCR, and TCRdb's table has in-frame clones only and misses some. The sample contains 60,000 to 90,000 clones, around 80% of which appear only once. The clonotype was recovered from an adult with an advanced solid tumor such as melanoma, head and neck, liver or kidney cancer. The sequencing here drew on CD4+ or CD8+ T cells sorted from blood, taken in a trial of the OX40 agonist ivuxolimab. This rearrangement joins TRBV30 to TRBJ2-5, with D possibly matching TRBD1 (5 bases). In DNA, the CDR3 is TGTGCCTGGAGTGTTATCCAAGGACACAAAGAGACCCAGTACTTC. Its protein product is CAWSVIQGHKETQYF.